What follows describes a single TCR beta chain. This entry comes from a study of blood T cell repertoires in COVID-19. Background on the study: Samples representing acute and convalescent COVID-19 were sourced from the United States, Italy and Spain. PBMCs, B-cell-depleted T cells, or T cells provided the cDNA or gDNA that made up the material.

V lost 2 bases and J lost 0, with 14 bases in between. Germline V gene lookup returns CDR1 MNHEY and CDR2 SVGAGI. CDR3 length: 16 amino acids. Original handling: Amplifying reference gene primers gave estimates of nucleated cell counts. The protocol was immunoSEQ multiplex PCR, while the TCRdb copy is restricted to in-frame clones and leaves out a portion. V, J and clone size derive from that table, while D and trimming were established from the DNA sequence. The data hold 30,000 to 40,000 clones, with about 93% observed a single time. This clonotype was obtained from a human donor in a cohort sampled during active COVID-19. What was sequenced was peripheral blood. This chain links TRBV6-5 with TRBJ2-7; D possibly corresponds to TRBD1 (5 bases). The CDR3 coding sequence is TGTGCCAGCAGTTACGGGGCAGGCAGATTCTCCTACGAGCAGTACTTC. This sequence encodes CASSYGAGRFSYEQYF.